The rows below give T cell receptor beta chains drawn from one sample of a study of cytomegalovirus exposure and HLA in healthy donors. Clones were read by immunoSEQ multiplex PCR, and TCRdb kept only the in-frame ones, dropping some. This sample yields 150,000 to 200,000 clones, of which 70% to 80% are seen a single time; roughly 1.9% belongs to the top ten. Sequenced sample: PBMCs. The source is a woman in her twenties or thirties in good health and CMV-seropositive. Both conserved end residues are part of each CDR3. A D gene is named only where the DNA matches it firmly. Size is stated for part of the rows, as once, few or many counts, or as a class when the clone is expanded.

V gene	J gene	clone size	D gene	CDR3 protein	CDR3 DNA
TRBV27	TRBJ1-3	few	-	CASSPGGNTIYF	TGTGCCAGCAGTCCCGGGGGAAACACCATATATTTT
TRBV20-1	TRBJ1-5	-	-	CSATGPSAQHF	TGCAGTGCTACAGGCCCCTCGGCCCAGCATTTT
TRBV27	TRBJ2-7	-	-	CASSFQGSYEQYF	TGTGCCAGCAGTTTTCAGGGCTCCTACGAGCAGTACTTC
TRBV7-9	TRBJ2-7	-	-	CASSLLSEEQYF	TGTGCCAGCAGCTTATTGAGCGAAGAGCAGTACTTC
TRBV15	TRBJ1-2	-	-	CATSRDGTEYGYTF	TGTGCCACCAGCAGAGATGGCACGGAGTATGGCTACACCTTC
TRBV5-5	TRBJ1-5	few	-	CASSLHGSNQPQHF	TGTGCCAGCAGCTTGCACGGTTCGAATCAGCCCCAGCATTTT
TRBV6-5	TRBJ1-2	-	-	CASRSPTGGYTF	TGTGCCAGCAGATCTCCGACGGGGGGCTACACCTTC
TRBV27	TRBJ2-3	-	TRBD1	CASSPREGQGMVTDTQYF	TGTGCCAGCAGTCCTAGAGAGGGACAGGGGATGGTAACCGATACGCAGTATTTT
TRBV27	TRBJ1-1	once	-	CASSRGTVTEAFF	TGTGCCAGCAGTAGAGGTACGGTCACTGAAGCTTTCTTT
TRBV4-1	TRBJ2-3	-	TRBD2	CASSQDGTSAHTDTQYF	TGCGCCAGCAGCCAAGACGGGACTAGCGCCCACACAGATACGCAGTATTTT
TRBV25-1	TRBJ1-3	-	TRBD1	CASRGQVSGNTIYF	TGTGCCAGCAGAGGACAGGTCTCTGGAAACACCATATATTTT
TRBV10-2	TRBJ2-7	-	TRBD2	CASSEEGTSGAYYEQYF	TGCGCCAGCAGTGAGGAGGGCACTAGCGGGGCCTACTACGAGCAGTACTTC
TRBV19	TRBJ2-1	-	-	CASSIPRGATYNEQFF	TGTGCCAGTAGTATACCCCGGGGGGCTACATACAATGAGCAGTTCTTC
TRBV27	TRBJ1-5	-	TRBD1	CASTARGRRGQPQHF	TGTGCCAGCACAGCAAGGGGGCGCCGGGGTCAGCCCCAGCATTTT
TRBV5-1	TRBJ2-3	-	TRBD2	CASSSGGGPTDTQYF	TGCGCCAGCAGCTCGGGGGGAGGGCCTACAGATACGCAGTATTTT
TRBV9	TRBJ2-5	-	-	CASGDKASQTQYF	TGTGCCAGCGGGGACAAGGCCTCCCAGACCCAGTACTTC
TRBV12-5	TRBJ1-1	-	TRBD1	CASGLGTGEAFF	TGTGCTAGTGGTTTGGGGACAGGAGAAGCTTTCTTT
TRBV25-1	TRBJ1-2	-	-	CAIGKGPNGYTF	TGTGCCATTGGTAAGGGGCCGAATGGCTACACCTTC
TRBV6-5	TRBJ1-5	-	TRBD1	CASSVDRVKNQPQHF	TGTGCCAGCAGTGTCGACAGGGTCAAGAATCAGCCCCAGCATTTT
TRBV28	TRBJ1-5	-	-	CASSLRAQPQHF	TGTGCCAGCAGTTTGCGCGCCCAGCCCCAGCATTTT
TRBV9	TRBJ2-7	-	TRBD2	CASSAGGGRPSAYEQYF	TGTGCCAGCAGCGCGGGAGGGGGGCGGCCGAGCGCCTACGAGCAGTACTTC
TRBV7-2	TRBJ2-3	-	-	CASSLVGDFSQTQYF	TGTGCCAGCAGCTTGGTAGGGGACTTTTCTCAAACGCAGTATTTT
TRBV30	TRBJ2-3	-	TRBD1	CAWTLRGTAPPPGTQYF	TGTGCCTGGACTCTAAGGGGGACAGCACCTCCCCCAGGTACGCAGTATTTT
TRBV6-6	TRBJ2-7	-	-	CASSFPTYEQYF	TGTGCCAGCAGTTTCCCAACCTACGAGCAGTACTTC
TRBV27	TRBJ1-1	-	-	CASSPRLNTEAFF	TGTGCCAGCAGTCCCCGACTAAACACTGAAGCTTTCTTT
TRBV7-9	TRBJ1-2	-	TRBD1	CASSLDRGWDGYTF	TGTGCCAGCAGCTTAGACAGGGGTTGGGATGGCTACACCTTC
TRBV10-3	TRBJ2-7	-	-	CATSNVDSAYEQYF	TGTGCCACCTCGAACGTAGACAGTGCCTACGAGCAGTACTTC
TRBV6-5	TRBJ1-1	-	TRBD1	CASSYLTGVTNTEAFF	TGTGCCAGCAGTTACCTGACAGGGGTCACGAACACTGAAGCTTTCTTT
TRBV5-1	TRBJ1-2	-	-	CASSSMTVYGYTF	TGCGCCAGCAGCTCGATGACAGTCTATGGCTACACCTTC